These 17 T cell receptor beta chains originate from one sample sequenced in a study of OX40 agonist ivuxolimab in advanced cancers. TCRdb's table, derived via immunoSEQ multiplex PCR, lists solely in-frame clones and lacks some. The table shows roughly 57,000 clones, with roughly 87% occurring only once. Sequenced material: CD4+ or CD8+ T cells sorted from blood, taken in a trial of the OX40 agonist ivuxolimab. The receptors originated from an adult with an advanced solid tumor such as melanoma, head and neck, liver or kidney cancer.

Here the CDR3 DNA reads TGTGCTAGTGGTGATAGCGGGAGGCATGAGCAGTTCTTC. It encodes CASGDSGRHEQFF. The J gene is TRBJ2-1, the V gene TRBV12-5; TRBD2 agrees at 10 bases. The CDR3 sequence is 13 residues long. The germline gives CDR1 LGHNT, CDR2 FRNRAP. The V and J ends lost 5 bases and 8 bases, in that order; junction bases with no gene match: 3.

The V gene is TRBV18, the J gene TRBJ1-4; D possibly corresponds to TRBD1 (6 bases). The CDR3 contains 15 residues. Trimming cost V 6 bases and J 2 bases, with 13 bases left between them. The V gene's germline CDR1 is KGHSH and CDR2 LQKENI. The chain's CDR3 is CASSSQGTTNEKLFF. The CDR3 nucleotides are TGTGCCAGCTCCTCTCAGGGGACGACTAATGAAAAACTGTTTTTT.

V gene TRBV4-1 combines with J gene TRBJ2-1, with TRBD2 matching over 14 bases. Germline assignment: CDR1 MGHRA and CDR2 YSYEKL. The CDR3 is made up of 16 amino acids. Germline trimming cut 1 base from V and 6 bases from J; bases unmatched to any gene: 2. The DNA of the CDR3 is TGCGCCAGCAGCCAAGGACTAGCGGGAGGGCGCAATGAGCAGTTCTTC. Translating it yields CASSQGLAGGRNEQFF.

This clone showed up just once. The V gene is TRBV5-6, the J gene TRBJ1-6, with TRBD1 matching 9 bases. Losses at the gene ends were 3 bases for V and 9 bases for J; bases not matched to a gene: 10. The germline CDR1 and CDR2 sequences are SGHDT and YYEEEE. The CDR3 has 16 amino acids. CDR3 residues: CASSSTGTGFVSPLHF. CDR3 nucleotides: TGTGCCAGCAGCTCAACCGGGACAGGGTTCGTTTCACCCCTCCACTTT.

The table lists this clone with a count of one. The chain has TRBV18 and TRBJ2-3; maybe TRBD2 (6 bases). Germline CDR1 and CDR2: KGHSH and LQKENI. Trimming shortened V by 1 base and J by 3 bases, and 14 bases separated the two germline ends. The CDR3 length is 16 residues. CDR3 sequence reads: CASSPQGQGGTDTQYF. CDR3 sequence (DNA): TGTGCCAGCTCACCACAAGGTCAAGGAGGGACAGATACGCAGTATTTT.

J is TRBJ2-3 and V is TRBV2, with 10 bases that match TRBD1. V gave up 5 bases and J gave up 3 bases; unmatched junction bases: 5. Per the germline V gene, CDR1 is SNHLY and CDR2 is FYNNEI. The CDR3 totals 15 residues. Written as DNA, the CDR3 is TGTGCCAGCAGTAGGACAGGGGGTCTAACAGATACGCAGTATTTT. Encoded protein: CASSRTGGLTDTQYF.

The CDR3 DNA follows: TGTGCCAGCAGATCGACAGGGAAGAATGAAAAACTGTTTTTT. It translates to CASRSTGKNEKLFF. The chain combines TRBV6-6 with TRBJ1-4; 7 nucleotides match TRBD1. The length of the CDR3 is 14 residues. Trimming took 6 bases from V and 5 from J; bases not matched to a gene: 6. Germline V CDR1 and CDR2: MNHNY, SVGAGI (reference sequence).

The chain combines TRBV28 with TRBJ2-7; D is possibly TRBD1 (5 bases). Per the germline V gene, CDR1 is MDHEN and CDR2 is SYDVKM. The CDR3 runs 14 residues. V lost 7 bases and J lost 3, with 16 bases in between. This CDR3 reads CASIDAGNHYEQYF. The CDR3 region has the DNA TGTGCCAGCATTGACGCAGGGAATCACTACGAGCAGTACTTC.

This rearrangement joins TRBV7-9 to TRBJ1-2; D is unresolved. CDR1 and CDR2 (germline): SEHNR, FQNEAQ (reference sequence). This CDR3 spans 13 amino acids. The V end lost 4 bases, the J end lost 3 bases, and 9 bases lay between the germline ends. DNA of the CDR3: TGTGCCAGCAGCTCTGACGGATACTATGGCTACACCTTC. Its translation is CASSSDGYYGYTF.

The chain uses TRBV28 and TRBJ2-3; D is uncertain. CDR1 is MDHEN and CDR2 is SYDVKM in the germline V gene. V gave up 5 bases and J gave up 6 bases, with 6 bases separating them. The CDR3 sequence is 11 residues long. The CDR3, as DNA: TGTGCCAGCAGTACCTGGGATACGCAGTATTTT. Residues: CASSTWDTQYF.

This clone has just one count. CDR3: CASSLHTRRITGEQYF. In DNA, the CDR3 is TGTGCCAGCAGCCTCCATACTAGACGAATAACTGGTGAGCAGTACTTC. The chain combines TRBV6-6 with TRBJ2-7; D perhaps matches TRBD2 (5 bases). This CDR3 contains 16 residues. V lost 6 bases, J lost 7 bases, and 25 bases lay in between. In germline, CDR1 is MNHNY, CDR2 SVGAGI (reference sequence).

V usage is TRBV5-1 and J usage is TRBJ1-1; D gene unclear. CDR1 is SGHRS, CDR2 YFSETQ, per germline. With 4 bases removed from V and 1 base from J, the gap between germline ends came to 8 bases. The CDR3 is 13 residues long. CDR3 region: CASSTLPNTEAFF. CDR3 nucleotide sequence: TGCGCCAGCAGCACGCTCCCGAACACTGAAGCTTTCTTT.

V and J are TRBV10-1 and TRBJ2-1, with a weak D call TRBD2 (5 bases). The CDR3 is 12 residues long. Germline CDR1 reads WNHNN; CDR2 reads SYGVQD (reference sequence). The ends were cut back, 4 bases at V and 12 bases at J, with 13 bases in the middle. The DNA of the CDR3 is TGCGCCAGCAGTGTTAGTCGGAGCGGGCAGTTCTTC. Translated: CASSVSRSGQFF.

This clone was detected only a few times. The rearrangement links TRBV11-2 to TRBJ2-2, with a possible D match to TRBD1 (6 bases). Trimming took off 5 bases at V and 2 bases at J, with 9 bases between the two ends. The CDR3 is 14 amino acids. Germline V gene sequence: CDR1 SGHAT, CDR2 FQNNGV. The CDR3 DNA follows: TGTGCCAGCAGCGCACAGGGTAACACCGGGGAGCTGTTTTTT. Amino acids: CASSAQGNTGELFF.

The chain carries TRBV5-1 and TRBJ1-3; D is uncertain. Looked up from germline, CDR1 is SGHRS and CDR2 is YFSETQ. This CDR3 spans 16 amino acids. The V and J ends lost 2 bases and 1 base respectively, with 13 bases between them. CDR3 sequence (DNA): TGCGCCAGCAGCTTTAGGGCGGCGAGTTCTGGAAACACCATATATTTT. Residues: CASSFRAASSGNTIYF.

The chain recombines TRBV10-1 with TRBJ2-2, with D hard to call. V gave up 2 bases and J gave up 6 bases, with 7 bases separating them. The CDR3 has 13 amino acids. The V gene's germline CDR1 is WNHNN and CDR2 SYGVQD (reference sequence). The CDR3 reads CASSEGSAGELFF. Written as DNA, the CDR3 is TGCGCCAGCAGTGAGGGGTCGGCCGGGGAGCTGTTTTTT.

CDR3 sequence (DNA): TGTGCCAGCAGCCAGACAGGGCTCTTTACCGGGGAGCTGTTTTTT. It yields the protein CASSQTGLFTGELFF. V gene TRBV6-6 combines with J gene TRBJ2-2, with TRBD1 identical over 7 bases. Germline lookup yields CDR1 MNHNY and CDR2 SVGAGI (reference sequence). The CDR3 totals 15 residues. V trimming: 6 bases; J trimming: 5 bases; junction bases outside the gene matches: 9.